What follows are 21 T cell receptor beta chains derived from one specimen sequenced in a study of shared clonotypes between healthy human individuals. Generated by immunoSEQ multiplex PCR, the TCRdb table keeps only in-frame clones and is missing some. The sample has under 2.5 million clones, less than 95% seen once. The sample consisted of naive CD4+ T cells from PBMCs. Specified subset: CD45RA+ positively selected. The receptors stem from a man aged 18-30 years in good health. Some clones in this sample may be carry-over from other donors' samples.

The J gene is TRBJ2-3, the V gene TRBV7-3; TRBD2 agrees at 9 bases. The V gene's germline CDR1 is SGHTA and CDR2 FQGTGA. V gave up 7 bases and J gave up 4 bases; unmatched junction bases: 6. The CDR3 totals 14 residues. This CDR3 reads CASKKIAGADTQYF. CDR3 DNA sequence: TGTGCCAGCAAAAAAATAGCGGGAGCAGATACGCAGTATTTT.

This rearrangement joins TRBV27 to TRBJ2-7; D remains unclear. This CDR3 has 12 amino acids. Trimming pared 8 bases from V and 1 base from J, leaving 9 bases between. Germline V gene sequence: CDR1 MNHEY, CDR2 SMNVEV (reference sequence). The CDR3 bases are TGTGCCAGCCCCCTGGCTTCCTACGAGCAGTACTTC. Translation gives CASPLASYEQYF.

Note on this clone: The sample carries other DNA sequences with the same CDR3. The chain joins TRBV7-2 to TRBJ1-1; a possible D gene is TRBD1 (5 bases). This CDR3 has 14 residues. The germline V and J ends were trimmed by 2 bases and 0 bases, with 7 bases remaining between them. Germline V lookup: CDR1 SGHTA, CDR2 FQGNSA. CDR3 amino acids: CASSLLGVNTEAFF. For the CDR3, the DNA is TGTGCCAGCAGCTTACTGGGGGTGAACACTGAAGCTTTCTTT. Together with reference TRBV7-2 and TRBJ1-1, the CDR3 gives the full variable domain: GAGVSQSPSNKVTEKGKDVELRCDPISGHTALYWYRQSLGQGLEFLIYFQGNSAPDKSGLPSDRFSAERTGGSVSTLTIQRTQQEDSAVYLCASSLLGVNTEAFFGQGTRLTVV.

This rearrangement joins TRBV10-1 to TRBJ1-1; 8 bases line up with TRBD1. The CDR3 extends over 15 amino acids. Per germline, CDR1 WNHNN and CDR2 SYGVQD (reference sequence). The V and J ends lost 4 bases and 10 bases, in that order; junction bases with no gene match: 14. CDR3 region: CASSASFRQGSGAFF. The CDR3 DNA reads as TGCGCCAGCAGTGCATCCTTTCGACAGGGGAGTGGAGCTTTCTTT.

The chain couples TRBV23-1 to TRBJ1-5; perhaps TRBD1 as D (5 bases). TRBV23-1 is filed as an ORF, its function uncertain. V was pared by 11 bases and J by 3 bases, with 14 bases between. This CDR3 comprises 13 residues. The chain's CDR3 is CAPRDPLNQPQHF. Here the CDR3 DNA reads TGCGCCCCCAGGGACCCACTCAATCAGCCCCAGCATTTT.

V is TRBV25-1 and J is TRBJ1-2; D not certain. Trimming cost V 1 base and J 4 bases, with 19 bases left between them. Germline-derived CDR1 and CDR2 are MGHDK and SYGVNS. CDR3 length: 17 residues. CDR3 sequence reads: CASSEWSRREQSYGYTF. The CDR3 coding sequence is TGTGCCAGCAGTGAATGGTCCCGCAGAGAACAGAGCTATGGCTACACCTTC.

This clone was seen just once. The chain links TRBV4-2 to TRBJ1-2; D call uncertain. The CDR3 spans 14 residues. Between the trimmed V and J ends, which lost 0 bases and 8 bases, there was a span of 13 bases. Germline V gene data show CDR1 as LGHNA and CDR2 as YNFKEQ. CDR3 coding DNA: TGTGCCAGCAGCCAAGATGTCAATCCTTCCGGCTACACCTTC. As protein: CASSQDVNPSGYTF.

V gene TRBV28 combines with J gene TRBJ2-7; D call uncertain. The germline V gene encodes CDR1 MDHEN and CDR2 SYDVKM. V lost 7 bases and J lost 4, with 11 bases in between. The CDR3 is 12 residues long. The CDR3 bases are TGTGCCAGCAATCGAAACTCTTACGAGCAGTACTTC. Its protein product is CASNRNSYEQYF.

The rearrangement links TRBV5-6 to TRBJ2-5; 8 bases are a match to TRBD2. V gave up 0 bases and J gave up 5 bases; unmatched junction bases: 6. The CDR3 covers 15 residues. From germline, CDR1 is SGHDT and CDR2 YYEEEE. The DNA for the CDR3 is TGTGCCAGCAGCTTGGCCGGAGCGGGAGTGGAGACCCAGTACTTC. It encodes CASSLAGAGVETQYF.

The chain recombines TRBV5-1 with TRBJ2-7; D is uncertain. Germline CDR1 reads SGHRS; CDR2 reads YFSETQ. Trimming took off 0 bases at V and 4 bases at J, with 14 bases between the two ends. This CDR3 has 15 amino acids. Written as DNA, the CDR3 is TGCGCCAGCAGCTTGGTTAGTTCCGCAGAGTACGAGCAGTACTTC. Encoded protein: CASSLVSSAEYEQYF.

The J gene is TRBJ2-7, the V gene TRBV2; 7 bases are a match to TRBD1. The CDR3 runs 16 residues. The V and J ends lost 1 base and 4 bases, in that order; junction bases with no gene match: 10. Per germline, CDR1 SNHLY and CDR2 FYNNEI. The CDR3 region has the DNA TGTGCCAGCAGTGAAGGGGCTTCGGGACAGTATTACGAGCAGTACTTC. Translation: CASSEGASGQYYEQYF. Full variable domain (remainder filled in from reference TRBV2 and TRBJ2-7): EPEVTQTPSHQVTQMGQEVILRCVPISNHLYFYWYRQILGQKVEFLVSFYNNEISEKSEIFDDQFSVERPDGSNFTLKIRSTKLEDSAMYFCASSEGASGQYYEQYFGPGTRLTVT.

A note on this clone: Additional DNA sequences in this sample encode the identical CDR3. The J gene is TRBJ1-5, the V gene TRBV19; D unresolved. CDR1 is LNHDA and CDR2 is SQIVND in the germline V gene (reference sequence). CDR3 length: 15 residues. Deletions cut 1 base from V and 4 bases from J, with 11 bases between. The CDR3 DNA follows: TGTGCCAGTAGTATAGGGGGAGGGAGGAATCAGCCCCAGCATTTT. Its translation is CASSIGGGRNQPQHF.

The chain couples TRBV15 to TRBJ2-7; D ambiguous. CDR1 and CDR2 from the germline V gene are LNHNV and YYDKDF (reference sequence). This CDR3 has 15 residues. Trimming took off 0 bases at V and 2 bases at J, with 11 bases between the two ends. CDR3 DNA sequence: TGTGCCACCAGCAGAGATCCATCCATGGCCTACGAGCAGTACTTC. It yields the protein CATSRDPSMAYEQYF.

CDR3: CASSIGFWLGTQYF. In nucleotides, the CDR3 is TGTGCCAGCAGTATTGGGTTTTGGTTGGGTACGCAGTATTTT. The V call is TRBV28, the J call TRBJ2-3; D is undetermined. The germline gives CDR1 MDHEN, CDR2 SYDVKM. V was pared by 5 bases and J by 8 bases, with 17 bases between. This CDR3 region has 14 residues.

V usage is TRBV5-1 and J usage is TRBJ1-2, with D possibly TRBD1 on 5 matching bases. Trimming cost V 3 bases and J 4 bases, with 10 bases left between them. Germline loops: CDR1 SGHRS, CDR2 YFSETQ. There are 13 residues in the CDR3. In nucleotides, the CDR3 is TGCGCCAGCAGCTACGACAGTATCTATGGCTACACCTTC. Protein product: CASSYDSIYGYTF. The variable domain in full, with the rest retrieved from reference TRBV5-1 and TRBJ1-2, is KAGVTQTPRYLIKTRGQQVTLSCSPISGHRSVSWYQQTPGQGLQFLFEYFSETQRNKGNFPGRFSGRQFSNSRSEMNVSTLELGDSALYLCASSYDSIYGYTFGSGTRLTVV.

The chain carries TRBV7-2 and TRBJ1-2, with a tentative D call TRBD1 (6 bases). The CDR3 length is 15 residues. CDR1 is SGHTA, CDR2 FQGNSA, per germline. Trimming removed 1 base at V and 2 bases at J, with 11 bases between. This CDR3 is CASSLVGQSNYGYTF. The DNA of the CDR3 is TGTGCCAGCAGCTTAGTTGGACAGTCAAACTATGGCTACACCTTC.

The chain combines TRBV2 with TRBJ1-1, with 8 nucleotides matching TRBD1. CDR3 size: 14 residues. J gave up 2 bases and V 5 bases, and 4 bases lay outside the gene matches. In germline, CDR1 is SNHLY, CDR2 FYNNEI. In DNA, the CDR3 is TGTGCCAGCAGTCTTGGGACAGGCAACACTGAAGCTTTCTTT. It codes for CASSLGTGNTEAFF.

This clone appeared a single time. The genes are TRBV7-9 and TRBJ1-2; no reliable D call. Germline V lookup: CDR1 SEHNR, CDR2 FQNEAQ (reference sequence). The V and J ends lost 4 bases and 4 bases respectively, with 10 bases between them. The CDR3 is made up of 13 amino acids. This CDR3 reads CASSSPQVYGYTF. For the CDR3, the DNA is TGTGCCAGCAGCTCCCCCCAGGTCTATGGCTACACCTTC.

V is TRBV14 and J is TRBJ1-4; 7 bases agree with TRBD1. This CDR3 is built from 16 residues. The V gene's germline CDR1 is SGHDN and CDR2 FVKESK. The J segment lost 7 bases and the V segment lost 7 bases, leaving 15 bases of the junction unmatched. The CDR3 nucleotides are TGTGCCAGCAACTTAAACAGGGGATTTTTTAGTGAAAAACTGTTTTTT. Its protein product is CASNLNRGFFSEKLFF.

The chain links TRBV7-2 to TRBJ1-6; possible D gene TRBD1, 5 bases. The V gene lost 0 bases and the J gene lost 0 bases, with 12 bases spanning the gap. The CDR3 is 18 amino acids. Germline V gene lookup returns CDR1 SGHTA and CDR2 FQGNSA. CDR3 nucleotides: TGTGCCAGCAGCTTAGCGCGGCCAGGGAGCTCCTATAATTCACCCCTCCACTTT. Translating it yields CASSLARPGSSYNSPLHF. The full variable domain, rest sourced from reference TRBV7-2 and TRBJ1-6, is GAGVSQSPSNKVTEKGKDVELRCDPISGHTALYWYRQSLGQGLEFLIYFQGNSAPDKSGLPSDRFSAERTGGSVSTLTIQRTQQEDSAVYLCASSLARPGSSYNSPLHFGNGTRLTVT.

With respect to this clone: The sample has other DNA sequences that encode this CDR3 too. The CDR3 nucleotides read TGTGCCAGCAGCCCATCCCCCTACAATGAGCAGTTCTTC. It codes for CASSPSPYNEQFF. This chain links TRBV7-3 with TRBJ2-1, with D unresolved. The CDR3 consists of 13 residues. The germline V gene encodes CDR1 SGHTA and CDR2 FQGTGA. The germline V and J ends were trimmed by 5 bases and 2 bases, with 7 bases remaining between them.